The sequence of this TCR beta chain was determined in a study of T cell repertoires in cytomegalovirus infection. The wider study: HLA-B-restricted CMV epitopes that are well studied were used alongside recently identified HLA-C-restricted ones. Indications of both CMV infection and matching HLA type were provided by public TCR beta signatures.

Overall study findings and caveats: The cumulative frequency of public TCR beta families distinguished individuals who carried CMV together with the relevant HLA. The ex vivo response showed dominance by HLA-C-restricted CMV-specific TCR beta clonotypes.

Trimming pared 3 bases from V and 7 bases from J, leaving 13 bases between. The length of the CDR3 is 14 residues. Of note for this clonotype: Its target is unknown.

Using its own MiXCR run on the reads, TCRdb lists one record per CDR3 protein. The sample records approximately 590,000 distinct CDR3 sequences, around 40% being singletons. This sequence originates from a human donor in good health (CMV status not recorded). Some clones in this sample may be carry-over from other donors' samples. This chain links TRBV12-3 or TRBV12-4 with TRBJ1-5; tentative D call: TRBD1 (5 bases). Specimen: cultured PBMCs, collected from culture after CMV antigen stimulation. In DNA form, the CDR3 reads TGTGCCAGCAGTTTGGTAGGGGCGGACCAGCCCCAGCATTTT. As protein: CASSLVGADQPQHF.